Below are 30 T cell receptor beta chains sequenced from a single sample in a study of blood T cell repertoires in COVID-19 (dated by TCRdb to 2020 to 2021). Receptor amplification or capture employed the immunoSEQ multiplex PCR assay. The table was pulled from immuneACCESS by TCRdb, which kept in-frame rearrangements only. Such tables lose some clones; where checked, under half of the loss comes from unresolved V genes, and the rest has no known cause. The sample table shows hundreds of thousands of clones, and 90% are seen once. The ten largest account for around 16% of the sample. The sample consisted of PBMCs or T cells enriched from blood (not recorded which). The receptors come from a man younger than 40 who had been exposed to COVID-19.

With regard to this clone: Other DNA variants within this sample encode the same CDR3. V is TRBV18 and J is TRBJ1-1, with D perhaps matching TRBD1 (5 bases). Germline CDR1 reads KGHSH; CDR2 reads LQKENI. The germline V and J ends were trimmed by 3 bases and 1 base, with 6 bases remaining between them. The CDR3 has 13 amino acids. As DNA, the CDR3 is TGTGCCAGCTCACCCCAGGGGAACACTGAAGCTTTCTTT. It encodes CASSPQGNTEAFF.

The chain has TRBV10-3 and TRBJ2-5, with D unresolved. This CDR3 contains 16 residues. With 2 bases removed from V and 2 bases from J, the gap between germline ends came to 15 bases. CDR1 is ENHRY, CDR2 SYGVKD, per germline. The CDR3 loop is CAISEMSEKTQETQYF. CDR3 DNA: TGTGCCATCAGTGAGATGAGCGAAAAAACACAAGAGACCCAGTACTTC.

This chain uses TRBV5-1 with TRBJ1-6; 8 positions agree with TRBD1. This CDR3 is 16 amino acids long. Germline loops: CDR1 SGHRS, CDR2 YFSETQ. V trimming: 3 bases; J trimming: 6 bases; junction bases outside the gene matches: 8. CDR3 nucleotides: TGCGCCAGCAGCTCGGACAGGGATAGAGGTAATTCACCCCTCCACTTT. The encoded protein is CASSSDRDRGNSPLHF.

The chain couples TRBV4-2 to TRBJ2-1; 10 bases are a match to TRBD2. From germline, CDR1 is LGHNA and CDR2 YNFKEQ. The CDR3 runs to 16 residues. The V segment lost 1 base and the J segment 7 bases; nucleotides outside the gene matches: 7. CDR3 protein: CASSQVSSGGLNEQFF. CDR3 nucleotides: TGTGCCAGCAGCCAAGTGTCTAGCGGGGGTCTGAATGAGCAGTTCTTC.

This rearrangement joins TRBV19 to TRBJ1-1; 8 positions agree with TRBD1. This CDR3 comprises 15 residues. V gave up 4 bases and J gave up 0 bases; unmatched junction bases: 4. The germline V gene encodes CDR1 LNHDA and CDR2 SQIVND (reference sequence). DNA for the CDR3: TGTGCCAGTAGTACTCGACAGGGGATGAACACTGAAGCTTTCTTT. Protein sequence: CASSTRQGMNTEAFF.

The chain joins TRBV18 to TRBJ1-2; weak D call: TRBD1 (6 bases). This CDR3 spans 16 amino acids. From germline, CDR1 is KGHSH and CDR2 LQKENI. V lost 0 bases and J lost 0, with 11 bases in between. The CDR3 coding sequence is TGTGCCAGCTCACCACCTCACAGGGACGCTAACTATGGCTACACCTTC. It codes for CASSPPHRDANYGYTF. Filled out from reference TRBV18 and TRBJ1-2, the complete variable domain reads NAGVMQNPRHLVRRRGQEARLRCSPMKGHSHVYWYRQLPEEGLKFMVYLQKENIIDESGMPKERFSAEFPKEGPSILRIQQVVRGDSAAYFCASSPPHRDANYGYTFGSGTRLTVV.

V is TRBV6-5 and J is TRBJ2-7; 7 bases align to TRBD1. From germline, CDR1 is MNHEY and CDR2 SVGAGI. Trimming removed 8 bases from V and 2 bases from J; junction bases left unmatched: 9. This CDR3 contains 14 residues. CDR3 bases: TGTGCCAGCGGTCGAGACAGGGTGGCCTACGAGCAGTACTTC. Residues: CASGRDRVAYEQYF.

This clone appeared a single time. The junction shows a germline mismatch at one end, possibly a read error. The rearrangement links TRBV11-2 to TRBJ1-3, with a tentative D call TRBD1 (6 bases). This CDR3 has 17 amino acids. CDR1 and CDR2 from the germline V gene are SGHAT and FQNNGV. The CDR3 coding sequence is TGTGCCAGCAGCTTAGACTTAGGGGGTCTCGCTGGGAACACCATATATTTT. Translating it yields CASSLDLGGLAGNTIYF.

The V gene is TRBV4-2, the J gene TRBJ2-3, with 8 bases lining up with TRBD2. CDR3 length: 17 amino acids. Germline loops: CDR1 LGHNA, CDR2 YNFKEQ. V was clipped by 4 bases and J by 4 bases; unmatched bases: 13. CDR3 sequence (DNA): TGTGCCAGCAGCCCTTTAACCCGGGGGGGCCTCGCAGATACGCAGTATTTT. Encoded protein: CASSPLTRGGLADTQYF.

The sample holds a few counts of this clone. This sequence joins TRBV5-5 and TRBJ1-2, with D uncertain. The germline V and J ends were trimmed by 1 base and 4 bases, with 11 bases remaining between them. Germline-derived CDR1 and CDR2 are SGHKS and YYEKEE (reference sequence). The CDR3 totals 14 residues. CDR3 nucleotide sequence: TGTGCCAGCAGCTTGCTCGGGAAATTCTATGGCTACACCTTC. This sequence encodes CASSLLGKFYGYTF.

The chain uses TRBV30 and TRBJ2-6, with 7 positions matching TRBD1. Per the germline V gene, CDR1 is GTSNPN and CDR2 is SVGIG (reference sequence). V gave up 4 bases and J gave up 3 bases; unmatched junction bases: 3. The CDR3 is made up of 14 amino acids. The CDR3 here is CAWTDRFGANVLTF. CDR3 bases: TGTGCCTGGACGGACAGGTTTGGGGCCAACGTCCTGACTTTC.

The chain carries TRBV23-1 and TRBJ1-5; D call uncertain. TRBV23-1 is flagged as an ORF with uncertain function. The CDR3 sequence is 14 residues long. The V gene lost 0 bases and the J gene lost 2 bases, with 5 bases spanning the gap. The CDR3 region has the DNA TGCGCCAGCAGTCAATCGAGGGGCAATCAGCCCCAGCATTTT. This codes for CASSQSRGNQPQHF.

The chain couples TRBV5-4 to TRBJ2-7, with a possible D match to TRBD2 (6 bases). Germline CDR1 reads SGHNT; CDR2 reads YYREEE (reference sequence). V lost 5 bases, J lost 6 bases, and 18 bases lay in between. The CDR3 has 14 amino acids. CDR3 bases: TGTGCCAGCAGGCGGGACGGAGGCCCCTCCGAGCAGTACTTC. It encodes CASRRDGGPSEQYF.

CDR3 DNA: TGCGCCAGCAGCCTCGGACTAGCGGGAATAAGCACAGATACGCAGTATTTT. Its translation: CASSLGLAGISTDTQYF. This sequence joins TRBV5-1 and TRBJ2-3; 12 positions agree with TRBD2. Germline values: CDR1 SGHRS, CDR2 YFSETQ. With 4 bases clipped from V and 0 bases from J, the junction kept 6 bases outside the gene matches. The CDR3 is made up of 17 amino acids.

The J gene is TRBJ2-7, the V gene TRBV19; TRBD1 matches 7 bases. Trimming removed 3 bases from V and 1 base from J; junction bases left unmatched: 0. Germline loops: CDR1 LNHDA, CDR2 SQIVND (reference sequence). The CDR3 spans 13 residues. The DNA for the CDR3 is TGTGCCAGTAGTATGGGACAGTCCTACGAGCAGTACTTC. This encodes CASSMGQSYEQYF.

The V and J genes are TRBV24-1 and TRBJ2-7; D is perhaps TRBD1 (5 bases). Germline V CDR1 and CDR2: KGHDR, SFDVKD. The V and J ends lost 9 bases and 1 base respectively, with 12 bases between them. The CDR3 is 13 residues long. In DNA, the CDR3 is TGTGCCACCCCGCAGGGTCCATCCTACGAGCAGTACTTC. It is translated as CATPQGPSYEQYF.

The chain links TRBV7-6 to TRBJ2-2; D gene uncertain. Germline V gives CDR1 SGHVS, CDR2 FNYEAQ. CDR3 length: 17 amino acids. Between the trimmed V and J ends, which lost 4 bases and 5 bases, there was a span of 20 bases. The CDR3 protein is CASSSGLAPLGTGELFF. For the CDR3, the DNA is TGTGCCAGCAGCTCTGGTCTGGCCCCGCTAGGTACCGGGGAGCTGTTTTTT. Combining the CDR3 with reference TRBV7-6 and TRBJ2-2 gives the whole variable domain GAGVSQSPRYKVTKRGQDVALRCDPISGHVSLYWYRQALGQGPEFLTYFNYEAQQDKSGLPNDRFSAERPEGSISTLTIQRTEQRDSAMYRCASSSGLAPLGTGELFFGEGSRLTVL.

The gene calls are TRBV7-2 and TRBJ2-5; TRBD2 matches at 15 bases. This CDR3 spans 16 amino acids. V was clipped by 3 bases and J by 4 bases; unmatched bases: 3. CDR1 is SGHTA, CDR2 FQGNSA, per germline. CDR3 amino acids: CASSFRGLAGGETQYF. CDR3 coding DNA: TGTGCCAGCAGCTTTAGGGGACTAGCGGGGGGAGAGACCCAGTACTTC.

This chain joins TRBV13 and TRBJ2-3; possible D gene TRBD2, 6 bases. The CDR3 extends over 15 amino acids. In germline, CDR1 is PRHDT, CDR2 FYEKMQ (reference sequence). V was pared by 7 bases and J by 4 bases, with 18 bases between. The chain's CDR3 is CASIFGLSGADTQYF. In nucleotides, the CDR3 is TGTGCCAGCATTTTTGGGTTATCGGGGGCAGATACGCAGTATTTT. Full variable domain (missing parts from reference TRBV13 and TRBJ2-3): AAGVIQSPRHLIKEKRETATLKCYPIPRHDTVYWYQQGPGQDPQFLISFYEKMQSDKGSIPDRFSAQQFSDYHSELNMSSLELGDSALYFCASIFGLSGADTQYFGPGTRLTVL.

This clone has only a few counts. This chain connects TRBV19 to TRBJ2-7; 7 positions agree with TRBD1. V shed 4 bases, J shed 5 bases, and the junction held 11 bases outside the gene matches. The CDR3 is made up of 15 amino acids. The germline V gene encodes CDR1 LNHDA and CDR2 SQIVND (reference sequence). The CDR3: CASSTRQGITHEQYF. Written as DNA, the CDR3 is TGTGCCAGTAGTACCAGACAGGGTATCACCCACGAGCAGTACTTC.

The V gene is TRBV29-1, the J gene TRBJ1-2; 12 positions match TRBD1. The CDR3 loop spans 15 amino acids. V lost 2 bases to trimming and J lost 7 bases; unmatched junction nucleotides: 8. Germline CDR1 is SQVTM and CDR2 is ANQGSEA. DNA for the CDR3: TGCAGCGTTGAAATGGGGAAGGGACAGGGGGCTGGCTACACCTTC. Translating it yields CSVEMGKGQGAGYTF. Looking up the rest from reference TRBV29-1 and TRBJ1-2 gives the full variable domain: SAVISQKPSRDICQRGTSLTIQCQVDSQVTMMFWYRQQPGQSLTLIATANQGSEATYESGFVIDKFPISRPNLTFSTLTVSNMSPEDSSIYLCSVEMGKGQGAGYTFGSGTRLTVV.

The CDR3 DNA reads as TGCAGCGTTGAAGATCTTGTCCTAGCGGGGGTTTTAGAGCAGTTCTTC. It encodes CSVEDLVLAGVLEQFF. The chain couples TRBV29-1 to TRBJ2-1; 10 nucleotides line up with TRBD2. The CDR3 totals 16 residues. With V trimmed by 0 bases and J by 10 bases, 12 bases remained unmatched. Germline CDR1 and CDR2: SQVTM and ANQGSEA.

The chain combines TRBV15 with TRBJ2-2, with D possibly matching TRBD1 (5 bases). The V gene lost 0 bases and the J gene lost 11 bases, with 10 bases spanning the gap. CDR1 LNHNV and CDR2 YYDKDF come from the germline V gene (reference sequence). The CDR3 loop spans 13 amino acids. The CDR3 sequence is CATSRDNQGELFF. CDR3 in DNA: TGTGCCACCAGCAGAGATAACCAGGGCGAGCTGTTTTTT.

This clone appeared a few times. The rearrangement joins TRBV6-2 or TRBV6-3 to TRBJ1-5; 7 bases agree with TRBD1. The CDR3 consists of 17 residues. The V segment lost 3 bases and the J segment 7 bases; nucleotides outside the gene matches: 15. CDR1 is MNHEY, CDR2 SVGEGT, per germline. CDR3 loop: CASSYSTGAIPEQPQHF. CDR3 DNA sequence: TGTGCCAGCAGTTATTCCACAGGGGCAATACCGGAACAGCCCCAGCATTTT.

The V call is TRBV9, the J call TRBJ2-2; 8 nucleotides match TRBD1. The CDR3 spans 17 residues. CDR1 SGDLS and CDR2 YYNGEE come from the germline V gene. The V segment lost 3 bases and the J segment 7 bases; nucleotides outside the gene matches: 14. CDR3 in amino acids: CASSARQGMGLGGELFF. The CDR3 nucleotides read TGTGCCAGCAGCGCCCGACAGGGGATGGGTTTGGGCGGGGAGCTGTTTTTT. The full variable domain, rest sourced from reference TRBV9 and TRBJ2-2, is DSGVTQTPKHLITATGQRVTLRCSPRSGDLSVYWYQQSLDQGLQFLIQYYNGEERAKGNILERFSAQQFPDLHSELNLSSLELGDSALYFCASSARQGMGLGGELFFGEGSRLTVL.

The chain combines TRBV29-1 with TRBJ1-2, with unresolved D. The germline gives CDR1 SQVTM, CDR2 ANQGSEA. V was pared by 0 bases and J by 0 bases, with 11 bases between. CDR3 length equals 15 residues. The CDR3 here is CSVEDIGKANYGYTF. The CDR3 DNA reads TGCAGCGTTGAAGATATCGGGAAAGCTAACTATGGCTACACCTTC.

The chain recombines TRBV7-2 with TRBJ2-1, with 11 bases identical to TRBD2. V gave up 1 base and J gave up 1 base; unmatched junction bases: 3. CDR3 length: 17 residues. CDR1 is SGHTA, CDR2 FQGNSA, per germline. CDR3 sequence: CASSLVGTSGSYNEQFF. CDR3 nucleotide sequence: TGTGCCAGCAGCTTAGTCGGGACTAGCGGATCCTACAATGAGCAGTTCTTC. Filled out from reference TRBV7-2 and TRBJ2-1, the complete variable domain reads GAGVSQSPSNKVTEKGKDVELRCDPISGHTALYWYRQSLGQGLEFLIYFQGNSAPDKSGLPSDRFSAERTGGSVSTLTIQRTQQEDSAVYLCASSLVGTSGSYNEQFFGPGTRLTVL.

The sample holds a few counts of this clone. The chain has TRBV27 and TRBJ2-1; 14 positions match TRBD2. This CDR3 comprises 15 residues. With 4 bases clipped from V and 9 bases from J, the junction kept 5 bases outside the gene matches. Germline-derived CDR1 and CDR2 are MNHEY and SMNVEV (reference sequence). The CDR3 here is CASSSGLAGVSEQFF. The CDR3 region has the DNA TGTGCCAGCAGTTCGGGACTAGCGGGGGTTAGTGAGCAGTTCTTC.

The table lists this clone with a few counts. This rearrangement joins TRBV6-5 to TRBJ2-3; 7 nucleotides line up with TRBD2. The CDR3 is made up of 13 amino acids. Germline V gene data show CDR1 as MNHEY and CDR2 as SVGAGI. V lost 8 bases to trimming and J lost 0 bases; unmatched junction nucleotides: 2. In DNA, the CDR3 is TGTGCCAGCGGGGGGGGTAGCACAGATACGCAGTATTTT. Residues: CASGGGSTDTQYF.

This sequence joins TRBV7-7 and TRBJ2-3, with D hard to call. Germline V gene sequence: CDR1 SSHAT, CDR2 FNYEAQ (reference sequence). V shed 2 bases and J shed 0 bases, with 6 bases lying between them. The CDR3 is made up of 14 amino acids. CDR3 amino acids: CASSLTLSTDTQYF. In DNA form, the CDR3 reads TGTGCCAGCAGCTTAACATTAAGCACAGATACGCAGTATTTT.